A selection of T cell receptor beta chains follows, all from one sample in a study of technical replicates of blood from four donors. Sequencing used immunoSEQ multiplex PCR; TCRdb keeps in-frame clones, though not all of them. The sample holds almost 90,000 clones; over 85% are singletons and the top ten take around 0.23%. Sequencing was carried out using T cells isolated from PBMCs. Receptors originate from a human donor in good health. The CDR3 runs from the conserved cysteine through the conserved F or W. The D gene is left open where the match is weak. Size is omitted from some rows. Given values are once, few, many or a class for expanded clones.

clone size	J gene	V gene	D gene	CDR3 DNA	CDR3 protein
once	TRBJ2-3	TRBV10-1	TRBD2	TGCGCCAGCAGTGACGGACTAGCGGGAGGGCCGGTGCAGTATTTT	CASSDGLAGGPVQYF
NA	TRBJ2-7	TRBV4-1	NA	TGCGCCAGCAGCCAAGATATTGCGACCTACGAGCAGTACTTC	CASSQDIATYEQYF
once	TRBJ1-1	TRBV5-6	NA	TGTGCCAGCAGCGCACAGGGTTGGGGTCACACTGAAGCTTTCTTT	CASSAQGWGHTEAFF
NA	TRBJ1-4	TRBV6-1	NA	TGTGCCAGCAGTGAAAGTTGGCGGAATGAAAAACTGTTTTTT	CASSESWRNEKLFF
NA	TRBJ2-3	TRBV5-1	TRBD2	TGCGCCAGCAGCTTGACCGGGACTAGCGGGGGCCATACGCAGTATTTT	CASSLTGTSGGHTQYF
NA	TRBJ1-5	TRBV7-2	NA	TGTGCCAGCAGCTTCAGTGTGTTCCAGCCCCAGCATTTT	CASSFSVFQPQHF
NA	TRBJ1-1	TRBV6-5	TRBD1	TGTGCCAGTGGTACAGGGGTCGGCACTGAAGCTTTCTTT	CASGTGVGTEAFF
NA	TRBJ1-3	TRBV5-1	TRBD1	TGCGCCAGCAGCTCAGGGGGGTCTGGAAACACCATATATTTT	CASSSGGSGNTIYF
NA	TRBJ2-7	TRBV5-1	NA	TGCGCCAGCAGCTTGGGGCAGGGAGGCATCTACGAGCAGTACTTC	CASSLGQGGIYEQYF
few	TRBJ1-1	TRBV4-2	TRBD1	TGTGCCAGCAGCCAAGACAGGGGGATCAACACTGAAGCTTTCTTT	CASSQDRGINTEAFF
NA	TRBJ2-5	TRBV28	TRBD2	TGTGCCAGCAGTTCTTACGGGACTAGCGGGAGGTATGGGGAGACCCAGTACTTC	CASSSYGTSGRYGETQYF
NA	TRBJ2-3	TRBV7-6	NA	TGTGCCAGCAGCTTAGGACAGTCCACAGATACGCAGTATTTT	CASSLGQSTDTQYF
NA	TRBJ1-4	TRBV2	NA	TGTGCCAGCAGTGATGGAGGGTTGGGCGAAAAACTGTTTTTT	CASSDGGLGEKLFF
NA	TRBJ1-1	TRBV7-9	NA	TGTGCCAGCAGTCTGAACAGGCTTCTAGGTTCTGAAGCTTTCTTT	CASSLNRLLGSEAFF
NA	TRBJ2-7	TRBV5-1	TRBD2	TGCGCCAGCAAGACTAGCGGGCCCTCCTACGAGCAGTACTTC	CASKTSGPSYEQYF
NA	TRBJ2-3	TRBV20-1	NA	TGCAGTGCTAGCCGACCGGGTACGCAGTATTTT	CSASRPGTQYF
NA	TRBJ1-1	TRBV6-1	NA	TGTGCCAGCAGTGAATGGACAGAGAACACTGAAGCTTTCTTT	CASSEWTENTEAFF